These 31 T cell receptor beta chains share one sample of origin, sequenced in a study of blood T cell repertoires in COVID-19. The table came from immunoSEQ multiplex PCR; TCRdb's copy has only in-frame clones and leaves some out. The sample shows about 480,000 clones, approximately 88% of them seen only once. The sample was PBMCs or T cells enriched from blood (not recorded which). All receptors derive from a woman between 35 and 50 years old who had recovered from COVID-19.

The rearrangement links TRBV27 to TRBJ1-1; D is possibly TRBD1 (5 bases). CDR1 is MNHEY, CDR2 SMNVEV, per germline (reference sequence). V shed 7 bases and J shed 2 bases, with 14 bases lying between them. The CDR3 extends over 14 amino acids. DNA for the CDR3: TGTGCCAGCAAGATTAACGGGGGTAACACTGAAGCTTTCTTT. It yields the protein CASKINGGNTEAFF.

The gene calls are TRBV11-2 and TRBJ1-5; 8 bases match TRBD1. Losses at the gene ends were 5 bases for V and 3 bases for J; bases not matched to a gene: 6. Germline loops: CDR1 SGHAT, CDR2 FQNNGV. This CDR3 region has 15 residues. CDR3: CASSPRTGTNQPQHF. The CDR3 bases are TGTGCCAGCAGCCCCCGGACAGGGACCAATCAGCCCCAGCATTTT.

Regarding this clone: The same CDR3 also results from other DNA sequences found in this sample. The gene calls are TRBV27 and TRBJ2-3, with D perhaps matching TRBD2 (6 bases). The V gene lost 1 base and the J gene lost 1 base, with 12 bases spanning the gap. CDR1 MNHEY and CDR2 SMNVEV come from the germline V gene (reference sequence). The CDR3 consists of 16 residues. CDR3 loop: CASSLLVGGRTDTQYF. CDR3 DNA: TGTGCCAGCAGTTTATTAGTCGGGGGACGCACAGATACGCAGTATTTT.

The chain carries TRBV19 and TRBJ1-1, with 9 bases lining up with TRBD1. V shed 9 bases, J shed 4 bases, and the junction held 18 bases outside the gene matches. Germline V gives CDR1 LNHDA, CDR2 SQIVND (reference sequence). The CDR3 spans 17 residues. The CDR3 DNA sequence: TGTGCCAGCACTGGGACAGGGTGGGGGACCCTGAGCACTGAAGCTTTCTTT. Its translation is CASTGTGWGTLSTEAFF.

Written as DNA, the CDR3 is TGTGCCAGCAGTTACTCGGCTAGCGGGAGACGGAATGAGCAGTTCTTC. This codes for CASSYSASGRRNEQFF. The rearrangement uses TRBV6-5 and TRBJ2-1; 10 bases map to TRBD2. Per the germline V gene, CDR1 is MNHEY and CDR2 is SVGAGI. The CDR3 is made up of 16 amino acids. V gave up 0 bases and J gave up 7 bases; unmatched junction bases: 6.

This rearrangement joins TRBV5-6 to TRBJ1-1; no firm D call. Trimming took 2 bases from V and 8 from J, leaving 10 bases between them. This CDR3 is built from 12 residues. Germline values: CDR1 SGHDT, CDR2 YYEEEE. The CDR3 reads CASSFGNAEAFF. In DNA form, the CDR3 reads TGTGCCAGCAGCTTCGGGAATGCGGAAGCTTTCTTT.

V gene TRBV11-2 combines with J gene TRBJ2-7; the D is unclear. Between the trimmed V and J ends, which lost 1 base and 5 bases, there was a span of 3 bases. Germline V gene lookup returns CDR1 SGHAT and CDR2 FQNNGV. CDR3 length equals 11 residues. The CDR3 region has the DNA TGTGCCAGCAGCTTAGTCAACGAGCAGTACTTC. This translates into CASSLVNEQYF.

The chain carries TRBV12-3 or TRBV12-4 and TRBJ2-7; 8 bases align to TRBD1. The CDR3 has 12 residues. The V segment lost 7 bases and the J segment 7 bases; nucleotides outside the gene matches: 6. This CDR3 is CASTDTGGEQYF. In DNA, the CDR3 is TGTGCCAGCACCGACACAGGGGGAGAGCAGTACTTC.

The chain is built from TRBV7-8 and TRBJ2-4; 9 nucleotides match TRBD1. Germline lookup yields CDR1 SGHVS and CDR2 FQNEAQ. The trim removed 4 bases at V and 9 bases at J, leaving 13 bases unmatched. This CDR3 has 16 amino acids. This CDR3 reads CASSSQGALKMGIQYF. CDR3 coding DNA: TGTGCCAGCAGCTCACAGGGGGCCCTAAAGATGGGCATTCAGTACTTC. Supplemented by reference TRBV7-8 and TRBJ2-4, the full variable domain reads GAGVSQSPRYKVAKRGQDVALRCDPISGHVSLFWYQQALGQGPEFLTYFQNEAQLDKSGLPSDRFFAERPEGSVSTLKIQRTQQEDSAVYLCASSSQGALKMGIQYFGAGTRLSVL.

This clone was counted only a few times. The chain joins TRBV3-1 (or the pseudogene TRBV3-2) to TRBJ2-7; a weak D match, TRBD1 (6 bases). Germline CDR1 and CDR2: LGHDT and YNNKEL (reference sequence). The CDR3 has 14 residues. Trimming cost V 2 bases and J 0 bases, with 8 bases left between them. The DNA of the CDR3 is TGTGCCAGCAGCCAATTGACAGGCTCCTACGAGCAGTACTTC. This sequence encodes CASSQLTGSYEQYF.

CDR3 protein: CASSSGGSGAPDYGYTF. CDR3 DNA: TGTGCCAGTAGTTCTGGGGGCTCAGGGGCCCCAGACTATGGCTACACCTTC. V gene TRBV19 combines with J gene TRBJ1-2; D possibly corresponds to TRBD1 (6 bases). Germline values: CDR1 LNHDA, CDR2 SQIVND (reference sequence). Trimming removed 5 bases at V and 3 bases at J, with 22 bases between. This CDR3 has 17 residues.

The V and J genes are TRBV9 and TRBJ2-2, with 7 bases identical to TRBD1. Germline loops: CDR1 SGDLS, CDR2 YYNGEE. The CDR3 is 15 amino acids. V dropped 1 base and J dropped 1; count of bases not matched to a gene: 1. The CDR3: CASSVRTGNTGELFF. The CDR3 coding sequence is TGTGCCAGCAGCGTACGGACAGGGAACACCGGGGAGCTGTTTTTT.

This chain links TRBV11-3 with TRBJ2-3, with D possibly TRBD1 on 5 matching bases. This CDR3 is built from 15 residues. The V and J ends lost 1 base and 1 base respectively, with 9 bases between them. CDR1 is SGHNT and CDR2 is YENEEA in the germline V gene. The CDR3: CASSLGQQGTDTQYF. CDR3 nucleotides: TGTGCCAGCAGCTTAGGACAGCAAGGCACAGATACGCAGTATTTT.

The J gene is TRBJ1-2, the V gene TRBV11-2; 9 bases are shared with TRBD1. V gave up 6 bases and J gave up 4 bases; unmatched junction bases: 6. The CDR3 spans 14 residues. The germline gives CDR1 SGHAT, CDR2 FQNNGV. CDR3 region: CASRATGGGYGYTF. CDR3 sequence (DNA): TGTGCCAGCAGGGCAACAGGGGGCGGCTATGGCTACACCTTC. Together with reference TRBV11-2 and TRBJ1-2, the CDR3 gives the full variable domain: EAGVAQSPRYKIIEKRQSVAFWCNPISGHATLYWYQQILGQGPKLLIQFQNNGVVDDSQLPKDRFSAERLKGVDSTLKIQPAKLEDSAVYLCASRATGGGYGYTFGSGTRLTVV.

J is TRBJ2-7 and V is TRBV6-5; perhaps TRBD1 as D (6 bases). The germline V and J ends were trimmed by 6 bases and 2 bases, with 14 bases remaining between them. The CDR3 consists of 14 residues. Germline CDR1 and CDR2: MNHEY and SVGAGI. CDR3 in DNA: TGTGCCAGCAGAGGGGGTGGACAGACCTACGAGCAGTACTTC. This gives the protein CASRGGGQTYEQYF.

The rearrangement links TRBV12-3 or TRBV12-4 to TRBJ1-3, with D hard to call. This CDR3 is built from 12 residues. The CDR3 here is CVPPVSGNTIYF. CDR3 DNA: TGTGTCCCTCCGGTCTCTGGAAACACCATATATTTT.

This clone was seen just once. CDR3 nucleotide sequence: TGCGCCAGCAGCCAAGATTTGGACAGGGGATTTGACTATGGCTACACCTTC. Translated: CASSQDLDRGFDYGYTF. The chain has TRBV4-3 and TRBJ1-2; 9 nucleotides line up with TRBD1. The germline V gene has CDR1 LGHNA and CDR2 YSLEER. This CDR3 has 17 residues. The J segment lost 3 bases and the V segment lost 0 bases, leaving 8 bases of the junction unmatched.

The chain employs TRBV4-3 and TRBJ2-1, with 11 positions matching TRBD2. The CDR3 sequence is 19 residues long. Germline-derived CDR1 and CDR2 are LGHNA and YSLEER. The ends lost 1 base at V and 3 bases at J; junction bases unmatched: 11. CDR3 sequence reads: CASSQVGRRGLADYNEQFF. In nucleotides, the CDR3 is TGCGCCAGCAGCCAAGTGGGTCGCCGGGGACTAGCGGACTACAATGAGCAGTTCTTC.

This chain connects TRBV12-3 or TRBV12-4 to TRBJ1-1, with a tentative D call TRBD1 (5 bases). V lost 3 bases to trimming and J lost 5 bases, with 10 bases between them. CDR3 size: 13 residues. The CDR3 coding sequence is TGTGCCAGCAGTTTCCACGACAGTACTGAAGCTTTCTTT. Its translation: CASSFHDSTEAFF.

Only a few counts were recorded for this clone. The rearrangement joins TRBV10-3 to TRBJ2-7; 13 positions agree with TRBD2. This CDR3 is built from 13 residues. CDR1 and CDR2 from the germline V gene are ENHRY and SYGVKD. The V and J ends lost 8 bases and 2 bases, in that order; junction bases with no gene match: 0. The chain's CDR3 is CAIGLAGAYEQYF. Here the CDR3 DNA reads TGTGCCATCGGACTAGCGGGAGCCTACGAGCAGTACTTC.

This chain joins TRBV7-2 and TRBJ1-3, with unresolved D. There are 15 residues in the CDR3. V was shortened by 2 bases and J by 4 bases, with 12 bases between the two germline ends. The germline CDR1 and CDR2 sequences are SGHTA and FQGNSA. CDR3 residues: CASSLMAVTGNTIYF. The CDR3 nucleotides read TGTGCCAGCAGCTTAATGGCAGTTACGGGAAACACCATATATTTT.

The chain has TRBV24-1 and TRBJ2-3, with 7 bases that match TRBD2. J gave up 2 bases and V 4 bases, and 11 bases lay outside the gene matches. The CDR3 has 17 residues. CDR1 and CDR2 (germline): KGHDR, SFDVKD. The CDR3 DNA reads TGTGCCACCAGTGAACTTGGACTAGATCCCCACACAGATACGCAGTATTTT. Amino acids: CATSELGLDPHTDTQYF.

V and J are TRBV12-5 and TRBJ2-1; TRBD2 is a possible D gene (6 bases). With 1 base removed from V and 6 bases from J, the gap between germline ends came to 10 bases. There are 14 residues in the CDR3. Germline loops: CDR1 LGHNT, CDR2 FRNRAP. CDR3 coding DNA: TGTGCTAGTGGTTTGGCCGGGACTCCCAATGAGCAGTTCTTC. Translating gives CASGLAGTPNEQFF. Full variable domain (remainder filled in from reference TRBV12-5 and TRBJ2-1): DARVTQTPRHKVTEMGQEVTMRCQPILGHNTVFWYRQTMMQGLELLAYFRNRAPLDDSGMPKDRFSAEMPDATLATLKIQPSEPRDSAVYFCASGLAGTPNEQFFGPGTRLTVL.

The rearrangement joins TRBV24-1 to TRBJ2-5; D ambiguous. CDR1 and CDR2 from the germline V gene are KGHDR and SFDVKD. The V end was cut by 2 bases, the J end by 3 bases, with 6 bases between. The CDR3 is made up of 13 amino acids. The CDR3: CATSDYAEETQYF. The CDR3 bases are TGTGCCACCAGTGATTACGCGGAAGAGACCCAGTACTTC.

The V and J genes are TRBV11-3 and TRBJ2-3; D may be TRBD2 (5 bases). CDR3 length: 16 amino acids. Trimming removed 6 bases at V and 2 bases at J, with 18 bases between. The germline V gene encodes CDR1 SGHNT and CDR2 YENEEA. The CDR3, as DNA: TGTGCCAGCAGTGGGAGTAATAGGACTCTCACAGATACGCAGTATTTT. Amino acid sequence: CASSGSNRTLTDTQYF.

J is TRBJ2-1 and V is TRBV9, with 8 bases that match TRBD1. The CDR3 has 17 residues. Germline V gene sequence: CDR1 SGDLS, CDR2 YYNGEE. The trim removed 0 bases at V and 7 bases at J, leaving 12 bases unmatched. The CDR3 coding sequence is TGTGCCAGCAGCGTAGGCCCCCAGGGGGCGCCTGAAAATGAGCAGTTCTTC. It codes for CASSVGPQGAPENEQFF.

This chain links TRBV15 with TRBJ2-3, with D possibly TRBD2 on 6 matching bases. There are 12 residues in the CDR3. Deletions cut 9 bases from V and 2 bases from J, with 9 bases between. The V gene's germline CDR1 is LNHNV and CDR2 YYDKDF (reference sequence). The CDR3: CATGTATDTQYF. DNA of the CDR3: TGTGCCACGGGGACTGCCACAGATACGCAGTATTTT.

The chain recombines TRBV7-9 with TRBJ1-1; 7 bases agree with TRBD1. The CDR3 has 15 residues. The V segment lost 1 base and the J segment 3 bases; nucleotides outside the gene matches: 5. CDR1 and CDR2 from the germline V gene are SEHNR and FQNEAQ (reference sequence). In DNA form, the CDR3 reads TGTGCCAGCAGCTTAGTACAGGGGACCGACACTGAAGCTTTCTTT. Protein sequence: CASSLVQGTDTEAFF.

J is TRBJ2-1 and V is TRBV5-6; 10 bases map to TRBD1. The germline gives CDR1 SGHDT, CDR2 YYEEEE. Trimming at V came to 2 bases and at J to 7 bases, leaving 6 bases not matched to a gene. This CDR3 has 15 amino acids. The CDR3: CASSLGGQGRNEQFF. The CDR3 nucleotides are TGTGCCAGCAGCTTAGGGGGACAGGGGAGAAATGAGCAGTTCTTC.

The chain links TRBV27 to TRBJ2-2; 9 positions match TRBD2. The V segment lost 10 bases and the J segment 6 bases; nucleotides outside the gene matches: 18. Germline-derived CDR1 and CDR2 are MNHEY and SMNVEV (reference sequence). The CDR3 loop spans 17 amino acids. CDR3 in amino acids: CATMDFSGRSQAGELFF. CDR3 DNA: TGTGCCACCATGGACTTTAGCGGGAGAAGTCAAGCCGGGGAGCTGTTTTTT.

The chain carries TRBV19 and TRBJ1-2; D possibly corresponds to TRBD1 (6 bases). This CDR3 region has 17 residues. V shed 9 bases and J shed 2 bases, with 25 bases lying between them. Looked up from germline, CDR1 is LNHDA and CDR2 is SQIVND (reference sequence). CDR3 nucleotide sequence: TGTGCCAGCGCCTGGGGGCGGGGGGCTGAAGAAAACTATGGCTACACCTTC. As protein: CASAWGRGAEENYGYTF. The entire variable domain, with the rest obtained from reference TRBV19 and TRBJ1-2, is as follows: DGGITQSPKYLFRKEGQNVTLSCEQNLNHDAMYWYRQDPGQGLRLIYYSQIVNDFQKGDIAEGYSVSREKKESFPLTVTSAQKNPTAFYLCASAWGRGAEENYGYTFGSGTRLTVV.